This TCR beta chain was recorded in a study of cytomegalovirus exposure and HLA in healthy donors. V shed 5 bases and J 6 bases; nucleotides not matched to a gene: 3. The CDR3 length is 15 residues. Looked up from germline, CDR1 is SGHNT and CDR2 is YENEEA. The PCR employed 60 Vbeta primers together with 13 Jbeta primers. The data were produced by immunoSEQ multiplex PCR, yet TCRdb's version contains in-frame clones alone and is incomplete. This table has 150,000 to 200,000 clones, roughly 76% appearing once. This sequence joins TRBV11-3 and TRBJ2-1; 14 bases map to TRBD2. The sample comprised PBMCs. The receptor was isolated from a human donor in good health. The CDR3 here is CASSTTSGGANEQFF. The CDR3 nucleotides read TGTGCCAGCAGCACGACTAGCGGGGGGGCCAATGAGCAGTTCTTC.